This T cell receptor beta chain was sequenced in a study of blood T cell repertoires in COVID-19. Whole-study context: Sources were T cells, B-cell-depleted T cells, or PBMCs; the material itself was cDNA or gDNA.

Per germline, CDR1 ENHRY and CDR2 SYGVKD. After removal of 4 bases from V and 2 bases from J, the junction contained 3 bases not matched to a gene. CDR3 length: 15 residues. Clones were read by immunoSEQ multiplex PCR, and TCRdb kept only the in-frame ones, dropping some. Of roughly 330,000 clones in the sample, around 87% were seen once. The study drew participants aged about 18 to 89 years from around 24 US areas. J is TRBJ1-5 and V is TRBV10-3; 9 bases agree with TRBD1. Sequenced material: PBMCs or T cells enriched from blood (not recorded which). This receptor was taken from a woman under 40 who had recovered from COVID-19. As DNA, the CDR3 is TGTGCCATCAGTGTAACAGGGGGCGGCAATCAGCCCCAGCATTTT. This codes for CAISVTGGGNQPQHF.